The subject of this entry is one T cell receptor (beta chain). The target of this receptor is not known. No base qualities exist here, and no much larger clone lies one base off it. The immunoSEQ Assay, a bias-controlled multiplex PCR, was used to amplify TCRbeta CDR3 regions from genomic DNA. Per the source publication's procedure: Within the assay, amplification of reference gene primers was used to estimate how many nucleated cells each sample contained. To quantify the absolute abundance of each unique TCRbeta CDR3 rearrangement, sequence reads were collapsed and filtered. Productive Simpson clonality was computed per sample as the square root of Simpson's diversity index over productive rearrangements. TCRdb took this table from immuneACCESS and kept in-frame rearrangements with V and J called. Such tables lack part of the clones; where checked against another copy, unresolved V genes explain under half of the gap, and the rest is unexplained. V and J calls and clone size follow that table, whereas D and trimming were derived from the DNA. The sample table lists 150,000 to 200,000 clones, approximately 80% of them with a count of one. The ten most abundant clones make up more than 6% of the sample.

One collaborating source in Seattle enrolled patients while the patients were actively infected and followed the patients over time throughout the course of disease. Whole blood was collected in K2EDTA tubes by collaborating institutions according to the institutions' own protocols. For TCRbeta analysis, collaborator samples were shipped as frozen whole blood, as isolated PBMCs, or as DNA extracted from either sample type. The data were obtained in a study of blood T cell repertoires in COVID-19 (dated by TCRdb to 2020 to 2021). Study-wide context: Samples from collaborators originated in the United States, Italy and Spain and spanned both the acute and convalescent phases of COVID-19. The prospective study material was composed of cDNA or gDNA derived from T cells, B-cell-depleted T cells, or PBMCs. Subjects who had been exposed to COVID-19, were actively infected with it, or had recovered from it provided the deeply sampled blood TCRbeta repertoires that made up the dataset. The repertoires were released in a freely available public database meant as a resource for research on the immune response to SARS-CoV-2. Samples came from the ongoing ImmuneRACE study (first 160 participants) plus 1,254 subjects from 6 global collaborators. A de-identified subject ID, COVID-19 status, age in years and sex were almost always included in the sample metadata. Where HLA class I and class II types were available, the types were taken from metadata supplied by the sample provider, not from assay-based typing. The paper's findings and limits, for the study overall: How much clinical and demographic metadata was included differed by source and by participant, and the metadata was provided uncurated.

This TCR derives from a woman between 35 and 50 years old with COVID-19, enrolled during active disease. The sample comprised peripheral blood.

The bases are TGTGCCAGCACCGGGGGGGTTTTCAATCAGCCCCAGCATTTT. The translation is CASTGGVFNQPQHF. The sequence is built from TRBV6-5 and TRBJ1-5; a tentative D call is TRBD1 (5 bases match). Trimming costs V 7 bases and J 3 bases, and their ends lie 13 bases apart. The CDR3 sequence holds 14 residues, the cysteine and phenylalanine included. CDR3 DNA is the only sequence kept; it has 42 bases, read in frame from the first base. The germline V gene gives CDR1 as MNHEY and CDR2 as SVGAGI.